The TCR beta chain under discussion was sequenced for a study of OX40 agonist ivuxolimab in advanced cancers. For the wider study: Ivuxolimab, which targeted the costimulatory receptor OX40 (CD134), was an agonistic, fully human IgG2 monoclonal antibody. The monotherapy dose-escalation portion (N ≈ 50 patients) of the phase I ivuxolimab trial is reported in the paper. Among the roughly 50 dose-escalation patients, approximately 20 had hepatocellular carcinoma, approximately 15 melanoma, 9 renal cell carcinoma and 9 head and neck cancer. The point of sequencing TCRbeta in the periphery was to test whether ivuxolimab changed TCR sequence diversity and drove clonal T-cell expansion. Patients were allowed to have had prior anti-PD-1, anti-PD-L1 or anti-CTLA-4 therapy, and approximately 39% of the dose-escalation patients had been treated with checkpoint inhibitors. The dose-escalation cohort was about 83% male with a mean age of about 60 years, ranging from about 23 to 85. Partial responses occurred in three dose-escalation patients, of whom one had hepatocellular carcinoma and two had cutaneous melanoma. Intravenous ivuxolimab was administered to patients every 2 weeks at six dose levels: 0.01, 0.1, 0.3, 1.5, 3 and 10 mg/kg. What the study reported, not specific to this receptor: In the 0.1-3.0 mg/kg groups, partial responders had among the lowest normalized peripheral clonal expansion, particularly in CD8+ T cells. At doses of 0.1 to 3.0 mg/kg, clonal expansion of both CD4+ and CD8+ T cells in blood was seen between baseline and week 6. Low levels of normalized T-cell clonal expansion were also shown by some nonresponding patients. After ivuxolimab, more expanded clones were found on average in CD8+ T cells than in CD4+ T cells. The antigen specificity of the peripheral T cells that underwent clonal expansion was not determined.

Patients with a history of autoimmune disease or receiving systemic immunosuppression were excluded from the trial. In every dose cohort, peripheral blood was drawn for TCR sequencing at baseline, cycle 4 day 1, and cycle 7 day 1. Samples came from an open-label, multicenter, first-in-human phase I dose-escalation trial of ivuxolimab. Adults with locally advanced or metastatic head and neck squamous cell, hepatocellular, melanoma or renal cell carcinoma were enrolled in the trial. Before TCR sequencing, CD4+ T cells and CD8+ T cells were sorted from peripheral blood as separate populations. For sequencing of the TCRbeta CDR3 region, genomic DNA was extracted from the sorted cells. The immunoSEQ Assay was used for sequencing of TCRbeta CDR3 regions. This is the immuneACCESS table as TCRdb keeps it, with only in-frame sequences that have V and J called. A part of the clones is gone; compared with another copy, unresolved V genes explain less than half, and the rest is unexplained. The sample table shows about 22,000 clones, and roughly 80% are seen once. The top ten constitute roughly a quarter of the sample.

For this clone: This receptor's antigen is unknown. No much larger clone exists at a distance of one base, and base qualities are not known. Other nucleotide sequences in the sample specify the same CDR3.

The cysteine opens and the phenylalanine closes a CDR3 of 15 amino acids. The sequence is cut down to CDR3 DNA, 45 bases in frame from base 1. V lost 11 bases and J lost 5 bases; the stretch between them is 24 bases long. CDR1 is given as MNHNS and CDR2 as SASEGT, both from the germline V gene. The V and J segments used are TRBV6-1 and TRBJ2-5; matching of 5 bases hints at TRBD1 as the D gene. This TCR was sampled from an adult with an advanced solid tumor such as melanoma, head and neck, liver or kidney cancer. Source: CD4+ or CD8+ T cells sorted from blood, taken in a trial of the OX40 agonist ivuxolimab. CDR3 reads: CAAWGRLEKGETQYF. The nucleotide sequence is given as TGTGCCGCATGGGGTAGGTTGGAGAAGGGGGAGACCCAGTACTTC.